These 30 T cell receptor beta chains came from one sample sequenced in a study of T cell responses to AZD1222 COVID-19 vaccine. Libraries were prepared by immunoSEQ multiplex PCR; TCRdb keeps only in-frame clonotypes and omits some of them. The data show some 99,000 clones, about 88% seen once. The material was peripheral blood, obtained on day 0 of AZD1222 vaccination. Receptors originate from an adult in good health.

The rearrangement links TRBV7-2 to TRBJ1-6; D unresolved. Germline lookup yields CDR1 SGHTA and CDR2 FQGNSA. This CDR3 region has 15 residues. Trimming removed 7 bases at V and 0 bases at J, with 10 bases between. CDR3 DNA: TGTGCCAGCACCTCGGAGACCTCCTATAATTCACCCCTCCACTTT. It encodes CASTSETSYNSPLHF.

The V and J genes are TRBV10-2 and TRBJ1-6, with a tentative D call TRBD1 (6 bases). CDR3 size: 14 residues. Germline CDR1 WSHSY, CDR2 SAAADI. V gave up 6 bases and J gave up 6 bases, with 12 bases separating them. CDR3 sequence (DNA): TGCGCCAGCAGGCTACAGGGAATTAATTCACCCCTCCACTTT. This encodes CASRLQGINSPLHF.

The J gene is TRBJ1-2, the V gene TRBV19; D perhaps matches TRBD1 (6 bases). This CDR3 region has 17 residues. The V and J ends lost 6 bases and 4 bases respectively, with 24 bases between them. Germline V gene sequence: CDR1 LNHDA, CDR2 SQIVND (reference sequence). CDR3 nucleotides: TGTGCCAGTAGGCCCATTATCAGGGGACCGGTGAGCTATGGCTACACCTTC. It yields the protein CASRPIIRGPVSYGYTF.

The V and J genes are TRBV4-1 and TRBJ1-3; unclear D gene. The V gene lost 0 bases and the J gene lost 4 bases, with 13 bases spanning the gap. The CDR3 runs to 16 residues. Germline-derived CDR1 and CDR2 are MGHRA and YSYEKL. CDR3 protein: CASSQDSPSGGNTIYF. The CDR3 DNA follows: TGCGCCAGCAGCCAAGATTCCCCCTCGGGCGGAAACACCATATATTTT.

The chain recombines TRBV10-3 with TRBJ2-2; 7 nucleotides align to TRBD1. Germline CDR1 ENHRY, CDR2 SYGVKD. Trimming took 11 bases from V and 6 from J; bases not matched to a gene: 3. The CDR3 extends over 11 amino acids. CDR3 sequence reads: CAVGGSGELFF. In DNA, the CDR3 is TGTGCCGTAGGGGGCTCCGGGGAGCTGTTTTTT.

The rearrangement joins TRBV3-1 (or the pseudogene TRBV3-2) to TRBJ1-1; TRBD1 might be the D (5 bases). CDR3 length: 14 residues. The V gene lost 3 bases and the J gene lost 1 base, with 9 bases spanning the gap. Germline CDR1 is LGHDT and CDR2 is YNNKEL (reference sequence). The CDR3 nucleotides are TGTGCCAGCAGCCACTTGCAGGGGAACACTGAAGCTTTCTTT. It translates to CASSHLQGNTEAFF.

The chain carries TRBV19 and TRBJ2-3; possible D gene TRBD1, 6 bases. Germline CDR1 is LNHDA and CDR2 is SQIVND (reference sequence). Trimming took off 1 base at V and 6 bases at J, with 11 bases between the two ends. The CDR3 is 14 amino acids. CDR3 bases: TGTGCCAGTAGTATAGGACAGGTCGGGGATACGCAGTATTTT. Translation: CASSIGQVGDTQYF.

By share of the sample, this clone is medium-sized. The V gene is TRBV29-1, the J gene TRBJ2-7; D uncertain. Germline V gene lookup returns CDR1 SQVTM and CDR2 ANQGSEA. V dropped 4 bases and J dropped 0 bases, with 4 bases sitting between them. This CDR3 is 11 amino acids long. The CDR3 loop reads CSVVLSYEQYF. The CDR3 DNA reads as TGCAGCGTTGTCCTCTCCTACGAGCAGTACTTC.

The V call is TRBV6-5, the J call TRBJ1-3, with D unresolved. Germline V gene sequence: CDR1 MNHEY, CDR2 SVGAGI. Trimming took off 3 bases at V and 8 bases at J, with 14 bases between the two ends. The CDR3 sequence is 14 residues long. The CDR3 is CASSYGGFEDTIYF. The CDR3 region has the DNA TGTGCCAGCAGTTATGGAGGGTTTGAGGACACCATATATTTT.

This chain links TRBV19 with TRBJ2-2; weak D call: TRBD2 (6 bases). V was shortened by 4 bases and J by 4 bases, with 13 bases between the two germline ends. This CDR3 has 15 amino acids. The V gene's germline CDR1 is LNHDA and CDR2 SQIVND (reference sequence). CDR3 amino acids: CASSSGGPTTGELFF. For the CDR3, the DNA is TGTGCCAGTAGTAGCGGAGGGCCAACCACCGGGGAGCTGTTTTTT.

V gene TRBV28 combines with J gene TRBJ2-7, with D perhaps matching TRBD2 (5 bases). Between the trimmed V and J ends, which lost 3 bases and 0 bases, there was a span of 12 bases. The V gene's germline CDR1 is MDHEN and CDR2 SYDVKM. CDR3 length: 15 residues. The CDR3 here is CASSLRAASSYEQYF. The DNA for the CDR3 is TGTGCCAGCAGTTTGCGGGCAGCGAGCTCCTACGAGCAGTACTTC.

This chain links TRBV19 with TRBJ1-2; 9 bases fit TRBD1. Losses at the gene ends were 11 bases for V and 8 bases for J; bases not matched to a gene: 6. The CDR3 runs 11 residues. CDR1 LNHDA and CDR2 SQIVND come from the germline V gene (reference sequence). The CDR3 sequence is CAGGQGSGYTF. The CDR3 DNA reads TGTGCCGGGGGACAGGGAAGCGGCTACACCTTC.

The chain recombines TRBV6-1 with TRBJ2-2, with D perhaps TRBD2 (5 bases). Trimming took 1 base from V and 6 from J, leaving 9 bases between them. This CDR3 is 14 amino acids long. Germline V gene data show CDR1 as MNHNS and CDR2 as SASEGT. DNA for the CDR3: TGTGCCAGCAGTGAAGGGCGCGGGCCCGGGGAGCTGTTTTTT. Its protein is CASSEGRGPGELFF.

The chain is built from TRBV24-1 and TRBJ2-3; no clear D gene. Germline CDR1 KGHDR, CDR2 SFDVKD. Trimming stripped 7 bases from V and 6 bases from J, with 7 bases between. CDR3 size: 11 residues. Here the CDR3 reads CATSVLDTQYF. CDR3 DNA sequence: TGTGCCACCAGCGTGCTCGATACGCAGTATTTT.

The gene calls are TRBV5-5 and TRBJ2-5; 8 positions agree with TRBD2. Trimming at V came to 4 bases and at J to 5 bases, leaving 16 bases not matched to a gene. CDR1 SGHKS and CDR2 YYEKEE come from the germline V gene (reference sequence). The CDR3 contains 17 residues. The DNA of the CDR3 is TGTGCCAGCAGCCGGGGGGGTTCGTCTCCGGCTTGGGAGACCCAGTACTTC. Its protein is CASSRGGSSPAWETQYF.

This chain uses TRBV5-6 with TRBJ1-1; D is unclear. The CDR3 spans 15 residues. Trimming pared 6 bases from V and 4 bases from J, leaving 19 bases between. Looked up from germline, CDR1 is SGHDT and CDR2 is YYEEEE. The CDR3, as DNA: TGTGCCAGCACCCAGAGACCGGGTTGGGGCACTGAAGCTTTCTTT. This sequence encodes CASTQRPGWGTEAFF. Using reference TRBV5-6 and TRBJ1-1 for the parts outside the CDR3, the full variable domain is DAGVTQSPTHLIKTRGQQVTLRCSPKSGHDTVSWYQQALGQGPQFIFQYYEEEERQRGNFPDRFSGHQFPNYSSELNVNALLLGDSALYLCASTQRPGWGTEAFFGQGTRLTVV.

J is TRBJ2-5 and V is TRBV5-1; 11 bases are a match to TRBD1. The CDR3 runs to 16 residues. The V gene end was trimmed by 4 bases and the J gene end by 5 bases; junction bases not matched to a gene: 10. Germline V gene sequence: CDR1 SGHRS, CDR2 YFSETQ. CDR3 sequence: CASSRTGGVGRETQYF. The DNA for the CDR3 is TGCGCCAGCAGCCGGACAGGGGGCGTTGGTCGGGAGACCCAGTACTTC.

V gene TRBV3-1 (or the pseudogene TRBV3-2) combines with J gene TRBJ2-3; the match to TRBD2 covers 7 bases. The J segment lost 6 bases and the V segment lost 1 base, leaving 4 bases of the junction unmatched. The CDR3 spans 14 residues. CDR1 is LGHDT, CDR2 YNNKEL, per germline (reference sequence). The CDR3 bases are TGTGCCAGCAGCCAAGCGGGGGGAGCTGATACGCAGTATTTT. It translates to CASSQAGGADTQYF.

This clone appeared once. The rearrangement links TRBV18 to TRBJ2-3; TRBD2 matches 11 bases. With V trimmed by 3 bases and J by 3 bases, 5 bases remained unmatched. Germline V gene sequence: CDR1 KGHSH, CDR2 LQKENI. This CDR3 comprises 16 residues. CDR3 in amino acids: CASSPIAGGPTDTQYF. The CDR3 coding sequence is TGTGCCAGCTCACCCATAGCGGGAGGGCCGACAGATACGCAGTATTTT.

V gene TRBV4-3 combines with J gene TRBJ2-7; TRBD2 matches at 9 bases. CDR3 length: 15 residues. The junction had 5 bases not matched to a gene; V was cut back by 1 base and J by 4 bases. Germline CDR1 is LGHNA and CDR2 is YSLEER. For the CDR3, the DNA is TGCGCCAGCAGCCAAGTAGGCGGGGGGGCTTACGAGCAGTACTTC. This translates into CASSQVGGGAYEQYF.

The rearrangement links TRBV3-1 (or the pseudogene TRBV3-2) to TRBJ2-1, with TRBD2 matching 11 bases. In germline, CDR1 is LGHDT, CDR2 YNNKEL (reference sequence). V shed 0 bases, J shed 3 bases, and the junction held 4 bases outside the gene matches. This CDR3 spans 17 amino acids. The CDR3 reads CASSQDRTSGSYNEQFF. CDR3 bases: TGTGCCAGCAGCCAAGATCGCACTAGCGGGAGCTACAATGAGCAGTTCTTC.

This chain uses TRBV6-5 with TRBJ2-2, with D perhaps matching TRBD2 (6 bases). Germline V gives CDR1 MNHEY, CDR2 SVGAGI. The CDR3 runs 14 residues. V shed 8 bases and J shed 5 bases, with 15 bases lying between them. The DNA of the CDR3 is TGTGCCAGCTCGACGGGGGTCACAACCGGGGAGCTGTTTTTT. It encodes CASSTGVTTGELFF.

The chain couples TRBV6-5 to TRBJ1-3; no clear D. The germline V gene has CDR1 MNHEY and CDR2 SVGAGI. There are 13 residues in the CDR3. Deletions cut 6 bases from V and 2 bases from J, with 8 bases between. The CDR3 DNA is TGTGCCAGCAGGGCGGAGGCTGGAAACACCATATATTTT. Amino acids: CASRAEAGNTIYF.

The genes are TRBV7-3 and TRBJ2-3; no clear D. This CDR3 contains 14 residues. V lost 3 bases and J lost 4, with 11 bases in between. Germline-derived CDR1 and CDR2 are SGHTA and FQGTGA. DNA for the CDR3: TGTGCCAGCAGCTTTGCCCTAGGTTCAGATACGCAGTATTTT. It codes for CASSFALGSDTQYF. Combining the CDR3 with reference TRBV7-3 and TRBJ2-3 gives the whole variable domain GAGVSQTPSNKVTEKGKYVELRCDPISGHTALYWYRQSLGQGPEFLIYFQGTGAADDSGLPNDRFFAVRPEGSVSTLKIQRTERGDSAVYLCASSFALGSDTQYFGPGTRLTVL.

This clone was counted a few times. The chain couples TRBV7-9 to TRBJ2-1; D uncertain. The CDR3 runs 15 residues. V gave up 5 bases and J gave up 9 bases, with 20 bases separating them. The germline V gene has CDR1 SEHNR and CDR2 FQNEAQ (reference sequence). The DNA of the CDR3 is TGTGCCAGCAGCCCAGCGAACGCCCCTACCAGTGAGCAGTTCTTC. It specifies CASSPANAPTSEQFF.

The rearrangement uses TRBV13 and TRBJ1-1; 7 positions agree with TRBD1. Germline assignment: CDR1 PRHDT and CDR2 FYEKMQ (reference sequence). This CDR3 spans 17 amino acids. The junction had 11 bases not matched to a gene; V was cut back by 4 bases and J by 0 bases. The CDR3 DNA reads as TGTGCCAGCAGCTCCCCTAGGACAGGATTAATGAACACTGAAGCTTTCTTT. Its protein product is CASSSPRTGLMNTEAFF.

This clone has just one count. This rearrangement joins TRBV20-1 to TRBJ1-5; TRBD1 is a possible D gene (5 bases). CDR1 DFQATT and CDR2 SNEGSKA come from the germline V gene (reference sequence). There are 13 residues in the CDR3. V was trimmed by 3 bases and J by 1 base, leaving 7 bases between them. The CDR3 loop reads CSASSGSNQPQHF. CDR3 sequence (DNA): TGCAGTGCTAGTTCAGGGAGCAATCAGCCCCAGCATTTT.

V and J are TRBV5-1 and TRBJ1-5, with no clear D. This CDR3 is 16 amino acids long. From germline, CDR1 is SGHRS and CDR2 YFSETQ. The germline V and J ends were trimmed by 2 bases and 0 bases, with 12 bases remaining between them. The CDR3 DNA reads TGCGCCAGCAGCTTATACGGCCTGGATAGCAATCAGCCCCAGCATTTT. It encodes CASSLYGLDSNQPQHF.

CDR3 coding DNA: TGTGCCAGCAGCCGTGCGGGGTACTATGGCTACACCTTC. Translating gives CASSRAGYYGYTF. V gene TRBV3-1 (or the pseudogene TRBV3-2) combines with J gene TRBJ1-2; D gene unclear. Looked up from germline, CDR1 is LGHDT and CDR2 is YNNKEL (reference sequence). This CDR3 region has 13 residues. Trimming removed 4 bases from V and 3 bases from J, with 9 bases in between.

The rearrangement links TRBV10-1 to TRBJ2-5; 11 bases line up with TRBD2. The V gene's germline CDR1 is WNHNN and CDR2 SYGVQD (reference sequence). V trimming: 3 bases; J trimming: 1 base; junction bases outside the gene matches: 4. The CDR3 sequence is 16 residues long. CDR3 amino acids: CASSEGTSGLQETQYF. DNA of the CDR3: TGCGCCAGCAGTGAAGGGACTAGCGGCCTCCAAGAGACCCAGTACTTC.